This TCR beta chain was retrieved from a study of OX40 agonist ivuxolimab in advanced cancers. Germline CDR1 reads KGHSH; CDR2 reads LQKENI. The V and J ends lost 3 bases and 8 bases, in that order; junction bases with no gene match: 6. This CDR3 comprises 14 residues. Produced via immunoSEQ multiplex PCR; TCRdb's table is partial and in-frame only. The repertoire holds 74,000 or so clones, with less than 95% as singletons. The TCR was taken from an adult with an advanced solid tumor such as melanoma, head and neck, liver or kidney cancer. V gene TRBV18 combines with J gene TRBJ1-2; 10 positions match TRBD1. Source: CD4+ or CD8+ T cells sorted from blood, taken in a trial of the OX40 agonist ivuxolimab. The CDR3 DNA reads TGTGCCAGCTCACCCGGACAGGGGGTGGGAGGCTACACCTTC. Its protein product is CASSPGQGVGGYTF.